This T cell receptor beta chain was captured by sequencing in a study of CD8 T cells in ankylosing spondylitis. General study results and limits: A TCR beta motif of several highly homologous variants appeared characteristic of ankylosing spondylitis blood. Significant enrichment of disease-linked clones was reported in matched ankylosing spondylitis synovial fluid.

The V gene's germline CDR1 is SQVTM and CDR2 ANQGSEA. The CDR3 covers 11 residues. V lost 7 bases and J 1 base, leaving 7 bases between the germline ends. A quantitative 5'-RACE method, one with molecular barcodes, was used to make TCR beta libraries. TCRdb re-called the 5' RACE reads with MiXCR, one entry per CDR3 protein. The sample carries approximately 240,000 distinct CDR3 sequences, under 30% recorded once. Concerning this clonotype: Its cognate antigen is unknown.

Sequencing was carried out using blood, either unsorted or a sorted T cell fraction (not recorded which). The chain has TRBV29-1 and TRBJ1-1; the D is unclear. This TCR was recovered from a male donor with ankylosing spondylitis or in good health (not recorded which). CDR3 coding DNA: TGCAGCGGGACCGAGAACACTGAAGCTTTCTTT. This sequence encodes CSGTENTEAFF.